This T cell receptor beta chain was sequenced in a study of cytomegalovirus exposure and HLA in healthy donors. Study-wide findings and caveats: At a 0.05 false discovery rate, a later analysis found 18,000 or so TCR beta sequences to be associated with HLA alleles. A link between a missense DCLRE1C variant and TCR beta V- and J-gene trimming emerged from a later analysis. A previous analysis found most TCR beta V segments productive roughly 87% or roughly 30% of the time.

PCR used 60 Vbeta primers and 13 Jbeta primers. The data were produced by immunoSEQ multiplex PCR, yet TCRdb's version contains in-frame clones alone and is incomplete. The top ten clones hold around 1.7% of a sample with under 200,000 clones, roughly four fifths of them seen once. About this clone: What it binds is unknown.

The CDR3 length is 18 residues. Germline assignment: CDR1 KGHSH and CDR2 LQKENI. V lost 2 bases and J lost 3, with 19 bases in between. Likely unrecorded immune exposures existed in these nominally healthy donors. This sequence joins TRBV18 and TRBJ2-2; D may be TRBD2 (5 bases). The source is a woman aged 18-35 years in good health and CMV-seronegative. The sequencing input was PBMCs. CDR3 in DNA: TGTGCCAGCTCACCAGGCTGGGGAGTTAGCGAGGACACCGGGGAGCTGTTTTTT. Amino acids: CASSPGWGVSEDTGELFF. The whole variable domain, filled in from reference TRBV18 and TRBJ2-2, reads NAGVMQNPRHLVRRRGQEARLRCSPMKGHSHVYWYRQLPEEGLKFMVYLQKENIIDESGMPKERFSAEFPKEGPSILRIQQVVRGDSAAYFCASSPGWGVSEDTGELFFGEGSRLTVL.